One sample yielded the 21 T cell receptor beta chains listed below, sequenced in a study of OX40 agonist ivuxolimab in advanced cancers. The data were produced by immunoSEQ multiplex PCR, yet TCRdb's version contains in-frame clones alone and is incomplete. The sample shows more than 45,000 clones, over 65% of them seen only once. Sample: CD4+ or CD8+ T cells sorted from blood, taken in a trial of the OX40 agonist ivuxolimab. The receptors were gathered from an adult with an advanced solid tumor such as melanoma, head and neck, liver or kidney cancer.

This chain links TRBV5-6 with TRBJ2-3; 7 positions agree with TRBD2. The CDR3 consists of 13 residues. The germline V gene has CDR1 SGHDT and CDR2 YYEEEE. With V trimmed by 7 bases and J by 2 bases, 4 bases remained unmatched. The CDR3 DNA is TGTGCCAGCTCTAGCGGAAACACAGATACGCAGTATTTT. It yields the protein CASSSGNTDTQYF.

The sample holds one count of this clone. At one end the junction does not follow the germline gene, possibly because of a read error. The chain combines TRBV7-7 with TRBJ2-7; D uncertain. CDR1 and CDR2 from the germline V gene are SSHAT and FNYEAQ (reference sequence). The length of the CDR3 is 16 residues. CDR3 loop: CASSPRLGTNSYEQYF. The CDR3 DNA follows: TGTGCTAGCAGCCCACGTTTAGGTACGAACTCCTACGAGCAGTACTTC.

The CDR3 coding sequence is TGTGCCAGCAGTCCGCACGGCGGGAGCTCTCCAGATACGCAGTATTTT. Protein product: CASSPHGGSSPDTQYF. The chain links TRBV28 to TRBJ2-3; 7 bases agree with TRBD2. The trim removed 5 bases at V and 4 bases at J, leaving 12 bases unmatched. Germline loops: CDR1 MDHEN, CDR2 SYDVKM. CDR3 length: 16 residues.

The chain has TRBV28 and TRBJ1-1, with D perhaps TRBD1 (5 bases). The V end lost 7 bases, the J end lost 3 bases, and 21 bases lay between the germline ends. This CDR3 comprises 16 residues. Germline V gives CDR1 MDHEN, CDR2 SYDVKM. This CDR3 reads CASNIPGGAGDTEAFF. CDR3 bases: TGTGCCAGCAACATACCGGGAGGGGCTGGGGACACTGAAGCTTTCTTT. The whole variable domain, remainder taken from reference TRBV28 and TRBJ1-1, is DVKVTQSSRYLVKRTGEKVFLECVQDMDHENMFWYRQDPGLGLRLIYFSYDVKMKEKGDIPEGYSVSREKKERFSLILESASTNQTSMYLCASNIPGGAGDTEAFFGQGTRLTVV.

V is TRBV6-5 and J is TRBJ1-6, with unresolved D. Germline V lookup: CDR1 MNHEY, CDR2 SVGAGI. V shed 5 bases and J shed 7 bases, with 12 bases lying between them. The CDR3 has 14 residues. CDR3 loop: CASSLLERNSPLHF. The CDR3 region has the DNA TGTGCCAGCAGTCTACTCGAAAGGAATTCACCCCTCCACTTT.

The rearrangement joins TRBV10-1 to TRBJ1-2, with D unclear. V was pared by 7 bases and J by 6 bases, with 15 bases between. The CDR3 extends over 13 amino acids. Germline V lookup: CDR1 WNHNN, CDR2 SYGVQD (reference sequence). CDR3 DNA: TGCGCCAGCATTTCCCGGGCGGATGATGGCTACACCTTC. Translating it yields CASISRADDGYTF.

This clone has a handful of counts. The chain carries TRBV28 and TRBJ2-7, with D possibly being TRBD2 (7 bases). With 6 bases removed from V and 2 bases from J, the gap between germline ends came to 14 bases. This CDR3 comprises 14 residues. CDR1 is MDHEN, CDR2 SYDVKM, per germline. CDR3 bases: TGTGCCAGCAGCCTAAGGGGGGGCCCCTACGAGCAGTACTTC. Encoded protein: CASSLRGGPYEQYF. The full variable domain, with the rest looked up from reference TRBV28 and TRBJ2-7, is DVKVTQSSRYLVKRTGEKVFLECVQDMDHENMFWYRQDPGLGLRLIYFSYDVKMKEKGDIPEGYSVSREKKERFSLILESASTNQTSMYLCASSLRGGPYEQYFGPGTRLTVT.

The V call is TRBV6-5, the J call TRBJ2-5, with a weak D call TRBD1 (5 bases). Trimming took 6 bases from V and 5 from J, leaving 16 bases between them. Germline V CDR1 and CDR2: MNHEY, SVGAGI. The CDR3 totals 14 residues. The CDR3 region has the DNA TGTGCCAGCAGGTCGGCAGGGAAGAGGGAGACCCAGTACTTC. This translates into CASRSAGKRETQYF.

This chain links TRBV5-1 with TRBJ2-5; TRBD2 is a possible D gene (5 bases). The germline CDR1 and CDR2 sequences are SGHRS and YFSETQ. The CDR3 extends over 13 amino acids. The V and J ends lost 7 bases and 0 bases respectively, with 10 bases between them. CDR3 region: CASGSQYQETQYF. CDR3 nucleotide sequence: TGCGCCAGCGGGAGCCAGTACCAAGAGACCCAGTACTTC.

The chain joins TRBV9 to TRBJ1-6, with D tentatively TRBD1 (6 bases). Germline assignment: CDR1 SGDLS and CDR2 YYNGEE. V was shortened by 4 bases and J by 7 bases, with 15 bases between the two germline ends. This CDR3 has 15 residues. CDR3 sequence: CASSFRGGGNSPLHF. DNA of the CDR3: TGTGCCAGCAGCTTCCGAGGAGGGGGGAATTCACCCCTCCACTTT.

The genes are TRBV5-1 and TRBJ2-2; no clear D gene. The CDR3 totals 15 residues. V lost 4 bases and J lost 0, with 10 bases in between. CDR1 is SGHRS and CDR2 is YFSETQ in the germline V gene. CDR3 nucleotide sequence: TGCGCCAGCAGCCGCAGTCTAGCGAACACCGGGGAGCTGTTTTTT. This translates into CASSRSLANTGELFF.

The CDR3 spells CASSAGTGGGEYPGTEAFF. CDR3 coding DNA: TGTGCCAGCAGCGCGGGGACAGGGGGAGGAGAATACCCCGGCACTGAAGCTTTCTTT. The rearrangement links TRBV9 to TRBJ1-1; 11 nucleotides align to TRBD1. With V trimmed by 3 bases and J by 4 bases, 17 bases remained unmatched. This CDR3 comprises 19 residues. Per germline, CDR1 SGDLS and CDR2 YYNGEE.

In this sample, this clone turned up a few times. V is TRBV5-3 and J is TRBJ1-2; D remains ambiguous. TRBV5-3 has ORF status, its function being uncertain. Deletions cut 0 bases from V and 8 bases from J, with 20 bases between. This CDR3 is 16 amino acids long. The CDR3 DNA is TGTGCCAGAAGCTTGGGGAAGAGACCAGTGCCACGGGGCTACACCTTC. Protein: CARSLGKRPVPRGYTF.

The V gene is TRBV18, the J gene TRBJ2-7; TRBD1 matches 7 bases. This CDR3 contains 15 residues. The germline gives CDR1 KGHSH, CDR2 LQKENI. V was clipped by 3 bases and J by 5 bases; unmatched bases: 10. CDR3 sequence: CASSPRAGGFDEQYF. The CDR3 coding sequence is TGTGCCAGCTCACCGAGGGCAGGGGGTTTCGACGAGCAGTACTTC.

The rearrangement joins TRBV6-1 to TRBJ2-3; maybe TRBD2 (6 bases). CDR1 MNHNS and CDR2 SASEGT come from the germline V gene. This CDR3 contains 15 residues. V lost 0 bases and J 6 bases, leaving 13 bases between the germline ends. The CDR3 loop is CASSEAGDRGDTQYF. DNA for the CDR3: TGTGCCAGCAGTGAAGCGGGAGATCGGGGGGATACGCAGTATTTT.

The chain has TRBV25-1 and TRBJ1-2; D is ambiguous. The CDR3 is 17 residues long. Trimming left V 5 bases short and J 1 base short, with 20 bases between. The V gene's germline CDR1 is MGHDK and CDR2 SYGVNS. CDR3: CASSQIKWTHDNYGYTF. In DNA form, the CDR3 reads TGTGCCAGCAGTCAAATTAAATGGACCCACGATAACTATGGCTACACCTTC.

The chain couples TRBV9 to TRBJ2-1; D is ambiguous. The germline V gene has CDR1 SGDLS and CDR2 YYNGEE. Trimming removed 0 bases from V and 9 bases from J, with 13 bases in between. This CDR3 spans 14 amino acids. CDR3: CASSVVGLGREQFF. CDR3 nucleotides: TGTGCCAGCAGCGTAGTAGGTTTGGGTCGTGAGCAGTTCTTC.

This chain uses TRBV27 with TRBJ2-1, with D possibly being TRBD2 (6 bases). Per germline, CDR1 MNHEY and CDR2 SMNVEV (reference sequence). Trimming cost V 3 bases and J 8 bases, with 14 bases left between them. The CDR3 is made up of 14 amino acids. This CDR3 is CASSLRDGWDEQFF. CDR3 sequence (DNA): TGTGCCAGCAGTTTGCGGGATGGGTGGGATGAGCAGTTCTTC.

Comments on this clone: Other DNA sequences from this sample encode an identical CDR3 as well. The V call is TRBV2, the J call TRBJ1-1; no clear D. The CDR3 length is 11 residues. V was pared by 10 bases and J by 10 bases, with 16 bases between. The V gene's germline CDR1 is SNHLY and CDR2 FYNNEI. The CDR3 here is CATQAVGRAFF. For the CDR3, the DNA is TGTGCCACTCAAGCTGTAGGGCGAGCTTTCTTT.

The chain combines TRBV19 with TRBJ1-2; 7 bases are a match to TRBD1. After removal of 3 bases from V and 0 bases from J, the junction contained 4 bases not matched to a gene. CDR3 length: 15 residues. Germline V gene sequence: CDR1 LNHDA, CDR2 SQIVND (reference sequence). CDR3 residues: CASSMVGTANYGYTF. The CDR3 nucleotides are TGTGCCAGTAGTATGGTTGGGACAGCTAACTATGGCTACACCTTC.

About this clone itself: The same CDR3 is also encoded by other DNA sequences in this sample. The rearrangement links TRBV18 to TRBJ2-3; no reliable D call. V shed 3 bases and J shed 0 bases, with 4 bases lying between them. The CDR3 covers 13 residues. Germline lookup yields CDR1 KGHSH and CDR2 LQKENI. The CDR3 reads CASSPSSTDTQYF. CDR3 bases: TGTGCCAGCTCACCCTCTAGCACAGATACGCAGTATTTT.